This TCR beta chain was captured in a study of OX40 agonist ivuxolimab in advanced cancers. As for the study more broadly: Ivuxolimab was a fully human IgG2 agonistic monoclonal antibody targeting the costimulatory receptor OX40 (CD134). Intravenous ivuxolimab was administered to patients every 2 weeks at six dose levels: 0.01, 0.1, 0.3, 1.5, 3 and 10 mg/kg. Of the approximately 50 dose-escalation patients, hepatocellular carcinoma was present in approximately 20, melanoma in approximately 15, renal cell carcinoma in 9 and head and neck cancer in 9. In the dose-escalation cohort, around four fifths of patients were male, and the mean age was around 60 years with a range of roughly 20 to 79. Prior anti-PD-1, anti-PD-L1 or anti-CTLA-4 therapy was permitted, and checkpoint inhibitors had been received by more than 35% of dose-escalation patients. Partial responses occurred in three dose-escalation patients: two with cutaneous melanoma and one with hepatocellular carcinoma. The purpose of peripheral TCRbeta sequencing was to test whether ivuxolimab changed TCR sequence diversity and led to clonal T-cell expansion. The paper covers the monotherapy dose-escalation part of the phase I ivuxolimab trial, which included N of about 51 patients. Study-level results and caveats: After ivuxolimab, more expanded clones were found on average in CD8+ T cells than in CD4+ T cells. At doses of 0.1 to 3.0 mg/kg, clonal expansion of both CD4+ and CD8+ blood T cells was observed from baseline to week 6. Low levels of normalized T-cell clonal expansion were also shown by some nonresponding patients. Partial responders in the 0.1-3.0 mg/kg groups had among the lowest normalized peripheral clonal expansion, especially among CD8+ T cells. The antigen specificity of the peripheral T cells that underwent clonal expansion was not determined.

Cut back by 7 bases and 5 bases, the V and J ends lie 5 bases apart. The CDR3, cysteine through phenylalanine, is 11 amino acids long. Only the CDR3 DNA is retained, 33 bases long and in frame from the first base. CDR1 WSHSY and CDR2 SAAADI were looked up in the germline V gene. For sequencing of the TCRbeta CDR3 region, genomic DNA was extracted from the sorted cells. The immunoSEQ Assay was used to sequence the TCRbeta CDR3 regions. As stored in TCRdb, this immuneACCESS dataset retains in-frame rearrangements with V and J assigned. A fraction of the clones does not appear; measured against another copy, unresolved V genes explain less than half of the discrepancy, and the remainder lacks a known reason. In all, the sample holds approximately 58,000 clones, and roughly four fifths of those were seen once. About 0.74% of the sample lies in the top ten. Patients with a history of autoimmune disease or receiving systemic immunosuppression were excluded from the trial. Peripheral blood for TCR sequencing was drawn from every dose cohort at baseline, at cycle 4 day 1 and at cycle 7 day 1. Samples came from an open-label, multicenter, first-in-human phase I dose-escalation trial of ivuxolimab. The trial enrolled adults with locally advanced or metastatic head and neck squamous cell, hepatocellular, melanoma or renal cell carcinoma. Before TCR sequencing, CD4+ T cells and CD8+ T cells were sorted from peripheral blood as separate populations.

With regard to this clone: Its specific antigen is unknown. Per-nucleotide qualities are absent, and no much larger clonotype sits a single base away.

The chain is made from TRBV10-2 and TRBJ2-2, with no confidently assigned D gene. The sample consisted of CD4+ or CD8+ T cells sorted from blood, taken in a trial of the OX40 agonist ivuxolimab. The clonotype comes from an adult with an advanced solid tumor such as melanoma, head and neck, liver or kidney cancer. The nucleotide sequence reads as follows: TGCGCCAGCAAATTAACCGGGGAGCTGTTTTTT. This sequence encodes CASKLTGELFF.